Below are 32 T cell receptor beta chains sequenced from a single sample in a study of CD8 T cells in Susac syndrome. Random hexamers were used to reverse transcribe the RNA input (0.5 to 1 ug). MiXCR, run by TCRdb on the immunoSEQ multiplex PCR reads, gives a single entry per CDR3 protein. This table has around 170,000 distinct CDR3 sequences, approximately 96% appearing once. The sequenced material came from CD4+ T cells from PBMCs. These receptors all come from a human donor with Susac syndrome.

The chain combines TRBV6-5 with TRBJ1-3; a weak D match, TRBD1 (5 bases). Germline V gene sequence: CDR1 MNHEY, CDR2 SVGAGI. The V and J ends lost 2 bases and 2 bases respectively, with 10 bases between them. This CDR3 is 15 amino acids long. Here the CDR3 DNA reads TGTGCCAGCAGTTACAACGGGGCAGCTGGAAACACCATATATTTT. It codes for CASSYNGAAGNTIYF.

The rearrangement links TRBV7-2 to TRBJ1-2, with 9 bases aligning to TRBD1. V shed 1 base and J 8 bases; nucleotides not matched to a gene: 5. Germline CDR1 SGHTA, CDR2 FQGNSA. This CDR3 has 14 residues. CDR3: CASSLEGTGYGYTF. CDR3 DNA: TGTGCCAGCAGCTTAGAAGGGACAGGGTACGGCTACACCTTC.

This rearrangement joins TRBV30 to TRBJ1-1, with D possibly being TRBD1 (6 bases). V was cut by 3 bases and J by 0 bases, with 17 bases left in between. CDR1 and CDR2 from the germline V gene are GTSNPN and SVGIG (reference sequence). The CDR3 runs 16 residues. In DNA, the CDR3 is TGTGCCTGGAGGACCGGAGGACAGCCCATGAACACTGAAGCTTTCTTT. This codes for CAWRTGGQPMNTEAFF.

V usage is TRBV2 and J usage is TRBJ1-2, with D uncertain. V lost 3 bases and J 4 bases, leaving 6 bases between the germline ends. The CDR3 sequence is 12 residues long. Looked up from germline, CDR1 is SNHLY and CDR2 is FYNNEI. CDR3 DNA sequence: TGTGCCAGCAGTGAGACGGCCTATGGCTACACCTTC. It yields the protein CASSETAYGYTF.

The gene calls are TRBV29-1 and TRBJ1-2; 8 bases match TRBD1. The CDR3 extends over 11 amino acids. Germline CDR1 is SQVTM and CDR2 is ANQGSEA. V lost 7 bases, J lost 6 bases, and 4 bases stayed unmatched. The CDR3 DNA reads TGCAGCGCGGGACAGGATAATGGCTACACCTTC. The encoded protein is CSAGQDNGYTF.

The chain uses TRBV3-1 and TRBJ1-5; D is possibly TRBD1 (6 bases). The germline V and J ends were trimmed by 2 bases and 6 bases, with 8 bases remaining between them. CDR3 length equals 13 residues. Germline CDR1 reads LGHDT; CDR2 reads YNNKEL (reference sequence). CDR3 sequence: CASSQRGSQPQHF. The CDR3 nucleotides read TGTGCCAGCAGCCAAAGGGGGAGTCAGCCCCAGCATTTT.

This chain connects TRBV9 to TRBJ1-1; D is uncertain. Between the trimmed V and J ends, which lost 0 bases and 3 bases, there was a span of 9 bases. The germline V gene encodes CDR1 SGDLS and CDR2 YYNGEE. The CDR3 has 14 amino acids. The CDR3 here is CASSVAGSYTEAFF. CDR3 sequence (DNA): TGTGCCAGCAGCGTAGCTGGCAGCTACACTGAAGCTTTCTTT.

The V call is TRBV5-5, the J call TRBJ2-3; D is ambiguous. The V gene lost 1 base and the J gene lost 8 bases, with 20 bases spanning the gap. This CDR3 has 16 residues. Per germline, CDR1 SGHKS and CDR2 YYEKEE (reference sequence). The CDR3 sequence: CASSLLWSAELVTQYF. The CDR3 DNA sequence: TGTGCCAGCAGCTTGTTATGGTCGGCGGAATTAGTTACGCAGTATTTT.

This chain joins TRBV7-2 and TRBJ2-3, with D maybe TRBD1 (6 bases). The CDR3 runs to 15 residues. V was cut by 5 bases and J by 0 bases, with 12 bases left in between. Looked up from germline, CDR1 is SGHTA and CDR2 is FQGNSA. The chain's CDR3 is CASSPGQPSTDTQYF. The CDR3 bases are TGTGCCAGCAGCCCCGGACAGCCTAGCACAGATACGCAGTATTTT.

This rearrangement joins TRBV29-1 to TRBJ2-5, with D unclear. Germline V gene sequence: CDR1 SQVTM, CDR2 ANQGSEA. The ends were cut back, 4 bases at V and 5 bases at J, with 8 bases in the middle. This CDR3 spans 11 amino acids. CDR3 nucleotides: TGCAGCGTTGGCCGGATGGAGACCCAGTACTTC. This codes for CSVGRMETQYF.

This clonotype was counted once. V and J are TRBV18 and TRBJ2-3, with 7 bases aligning to TRBD1. The germline V gene has CDR1 KGHSH and CDR2 LQKENI. This CDR3 has 14 amino acids. The junction had 4 bases not matched to a gene; V was cut back by 3 bases and J by 4 bases. CDR3 in DNA: TGTGCCAGCTCACCTGACAGGGTCGCAGATACGCAGTATTTT. This sequence encodes CASSPDRVADTQYF.

This sequence joins TRBV2 and TRBJ2-3; possible D gene TRBD2, 6 bases. Trimming cost V 3 bases and J 2 bases, with 12 bases left between them. Per the germline V gene, CDR1 is SNHLY and CDR2 is FYNNEI. The CDR3 extends over 15 amino acids. The DNA of the CDR3 is TGTGCCAGCAGTGAGCTGGGCGGGACCACAGATACGCAGTATTTT. Amino acids: CASSELGGTTDTQYF. Drawing the rest from reference TRBV2 and TRBJ2-3, the complete variable domain is EPEVTQTPSHQVTQMGQEVILRCVPISNHLYFYWYRQILGQKVEFLVSFYNNEISEKSEIFDDQFSVERPDGSNFTLKIRSTKLEDSAMYFCASSELGGTTDTQYFGPGTRLTVL.

The chain links TRBV11-2 to TRBJ1-1; D gene uncertain. Looked up from germline, CDR1 is SGHAT and CDR2 is FQNNGV. Trimming stripped 0 bases from V and 0 bases from J, with 11 bases between. The CDR3 runs 16 residues. CDR3 protein: CASSLDSLFMNTEAFF. In nucleotides, the CDR3 is TGTGCCAGCAGCTTAGATTCATTGTTTATGAACACTGAAGCTTTCTTT.

V usage is TRBV25-1 and J usage is TRBJ1-1, with 7 bases identical to TRBD1. The CDR3 is 13 residues long. Germline V CDR1 and CDR2: MGHDK, SYGVNS. The junction had 2 bases not matched to a gene; V was cut back by 6 bases and J by 1 base. The CDR3 sequence: CASRRQGNTEAFF. In nucleotides, the CDR3 is TGTGCCAGCAGGAGACAGGGGAACACTGAAGCTTTCTTT.

The chain uses TRBV23-1 and TRBJ1-1; D gene unclear. TRBV23-1 belongs to the ORF category, with a function that is uncertain. Trimming cost V 3 bases and J 0 bases, with 20 bases left between them. The CDR3 totals 18 residues. The CDR3 here is CASSHPGSDVGMNTEAFF. The CDR3 bases are TGCGCCAGCAGTCATCCCGGGTCGGACGTTGGAATGAACACTGAAGCTTTCTTT.

This clonotype was counted once. This chain uses TRBV20-1 with TRBJ2-3; D unresolved. CDR1 is DFQATT and CDR2 is SNEGSKA in the germline V gene (reference sequence). V was cut by 6 bases and J by 3 bases, with 16 bases left in between. The CDR3 consists of 14 residues. As DNA, the CDR3 is TGCAGTGCCGTTGATTCAACAAATACAGATACGCAGTATTTT. Protein sequence: CSAVDSTNTDTQYF.

The genes are TRBV20-1 and TRBJ2-3; D ambiguous. The V end lost 4 bases, the J end lost 4 bases, and 6 bases lay between the germline ends. CDR1 and CDR2 (germline): DFQATT, SNEGSKA (reference sequence). The CDR3 is 11 residues long. CDR3 residues: CSAKSADTQYF. As DNA, the CDR3 is TGCAGTGCTAAGTCAGCAGATACGCAGTATTTT.

The rearrangement uses TRBV28 and TRBJ1-2; TRBD1 agrees at 9 bases. Germline V gene data show CDR1 as MDHEN and CDR2 as SYDVKM. The CDR3 totals 15 residues. The V segment lost 1 base and the J segment 5 bases; nucleotides outside the gene matches: 5. The CDR3, as DNA: TGTGCCAGCAGTTTATCAACACAGGGGGCGTATGGCTACACCTTC. This encodes CASSLSTQGAYGYTF.

The chain has TRBV15 and TRBJ1-5, with D tentatively TRBD1 (5 bases). CDR3 size: 13 residues. CDR1 is LNHNV, CDR2 YYDKDF, per germline (reference sequence). V was cut by 3 bases and J by 7 bases, with 10 bases left in between. The CDR3: CATSRSGNQPQHF. Written as DNA, the CDR3 is TGTGCCACCAGCAGGTCAGGGAACCAGCCCCAGCATTTT.

The sample holds one count of this clonotype. CDR3 amino acids: CASGPSVGHQETQYF. CDR3 DNA sequence: TGTGCCAGCGGTCCCTCAGTCGGACACCAAGAGACCCAGTACTTC. This chain joins TRBV6-1 and TRBJ2-5; D remains ambiguous. V dropped 8 bases and J dropped 0 bases, with 16 bases sitting between them. Germline loops: CDR1 MNHNS, CDR2 SASEGT. The CDR3 runs to 15 residues.

J is TRBJ2-7 and V is TRBV20-1; 8 positions match TRBD1. CDR3 length: 13 residues. Trimming took 7 bases from V and 3 from J; bases not matched to a gene: 8. Looked up from germline, CDR1 is DFQATT and CDR2 is SNEGSKA (reference sequence). CDR3 coding DNA: TGCAGTGTTCGACAGGGGAAGCACTACGAGCAGTACTTC. This encodes CSVRQGKHYEQYF.

V is TRBV20-1 and J is TRBJ2-7; D uncertain. CDR3 length: 12 amino acids. V was pared by 1 base and J by 5 bases, with 9 bases between. Germline-derived CDR1 and CDR2 are DFQATT and SNEGSKA (reference sequence). The CDR3 sequence is CSARVVTNEQYF. The CDR3 region has the DNA TGCAGTGCTAGAGTCGTCACCAACGAGCAGTACTTC.

V is TRBV27 and J is TRBJ1-1; weak D call: TRBD1 (5 bases). Trimming took off 5 bases at V and 7 bases at J, with 20 bases between the two ends. The germline V gene encodes CDR1 MNHEY and CDR2 SMNVEV (reference sequence). There are 15 residues in the CDR3. In nucleotides, the CDR3 is TGTGCCAGCAGTCTTGAGACAGATTCTCTGGGTGAAGCTTTCTTT. Translated: CASSLETDSLGEAFF.

This clonotype came up once. The genes are TRBV7-9 and TRBJ2-5; TRBD2 matches 7 bases. This CDR3 is built from 16 residues. V dropped 3 bases and J dropped 4; count of bases not matched to a gene: 11. CDR1 is SEHNR, CDR2 FQNEAQ, per germline (reference sequence). For the CDR3, the DNA is TGTGCCAGCAGCTTCGGGGCAGGGAGGGCAGGAGAGACCCAGTACTTC. It yields the protein CASSFGAGRAGETQYF.

The chain recombines TRBV18 with TRBJ1-2; possible D gene TRBD1, 5 bases. The germline V and J ends were trimmed by 2 bases and 4 bases, with 17 bases remaining between them. The CDR3 consists of 16 residues. Germline V gene lookup returns CDR1 KGHSH and CDR2 LQKENI. The DNA of the CDR3 is TGTGCCAGCTCACCATCCACCGGGACGCCCTCCTATGGCTACACCTTC. Amino acids: CASSPSTGTPSYGYTF.

V and J are TRBV6-5 and TRBJ1-5; D may be TRBD1 (5 bases). There are 13 residues in the CDR3. Germline-derived CDR1 and CDR2 are MNHEY and SVGAGI. V shed 4 bases and J shed 4 bases, with 8 bases lying between them. In DNA form, the CDR3 reads TGTGCCAGCAGTTCCGACAGAAATCAGCCCCAGCATTTT. It encodes CASSSDRNQPQHF.

This chain joins TRBV30 and TRBJ1-5, with no clear D. V gave up 2 bases and J gave up 5 bases, with 13 bases separating them. Germline CDR1 GTSNPN, CDR2 SVGIG (reference sequence). CDR3 size: 14 residues. CDR3 DNA: TGTGCCTGGAGTAATGTCCCCACCGATCAGCCCCAGCATTTT. This codes for CAWSNVPTDQPQHF.

The genes are TRBV20-1 and TRBJ2-7; D tentatively fits TRBD1 or TRBD2 (5 bases each). Germline V CDR1 and CDR2: DFQATT, SNEGSKA (reference sequence). Trimming took 6 bases from V and 8 from J, leaving 17 bases between them. The CDR3 has 12 amino acids. The chain's CDR3 is CSANEYGTQQYF. DNA for the CDR3: TGCAGTGCCAATGAGTACGGGACGCAGCAGTACTTC.

This sequence joins TRBV6-6 and TRBJ2-1, with D possibly called TRBD1 or TRBD2 (5 bases each). The CDR3 covers 12 residues. V was shortened by 7 bases and J by 2 bases, with 6 bases between the two germline ends. From germline, CDR1 is MNHNY and CDR2 SVGAGI (reference sequence). The CDR3 DNA sequence: TGTGCCAGCATGGGACCCTACAATGAGCAGTTCTTC. Translation gives CASMGPYNEQFF.

This chain links TRBV20-1 with TRBJ2-3; D possibly corresponds to TRBD1 (6 bases). Germline loops: CDR1 DFQATT, CDR2 SNEGSKA (reference sequence). The CDR3 loop spans 13 amino acids. V lost 6 bases to trimming and J lost 5 bases, with 15 bases between them. The CDR3 loop reads CSAPGTSQDTQYF. The CDR3 coding sequence is TGCAGTGCCCCCGGGACATCCCAAGATACGCAGTATTTT.

The chain joins TRBV18 to TRBJ2-7, with a possible D match to TRBD1 (5 bases). The CDR3 loop spans 13 amino acids. With 4 bases removed from V and 5 bases from J, the gap between germline ends came to 12 bases. The germline V gene has CDR1 KGHSH and CDR2 LQKENI. This CDR3 is CASSQTAFHEQYF. The CDR3 bases are TGTGCCAGCTCACAGACAGCTTTCCACGAGCAGTACTTC.

V gene TRBV10-3 combines with J gene TRBJ1-2, with D possibly being TRBD1 (5 bases). From germline, CDR1 is ENHRY and CDR2 SYGVKD. V shed 8 bases and J shed 7 bases, with 11 bases lying between them. The CDR3 spans 11 residues. CDR3 amino acids: CAIPFGAGYTF. Written as DNA, the CDR3 is TGTGCCATCCCGTTCGGGGCTGGCTACACCTTC.